These 14 T cell receptor beta chains were sequenced from one sample in a study of blood T cell repertoires in COVID-19 (dated by TCRdb to the early 2020s). Library construction relied on the immunoSEQ multiplex PCR assay. Not all clones reach the TCRdb copy of this immuneACCESS table, which keeps in-frame sequences only. Checked studies attribute under half of the gap to unresolved V genes and leave the rest unexplained. The sample table records 9,500 to 12,000 clones; 70% to 90% of these occur just once. Around 25% of the sample is taken by the ten largest. Sequencing was performed on peripheral blood. Receptor source: a man aged 25 to 40 with active or convalescent COVID-19.

The chain couples TRBV4-2 to TRBJ1-2, with D hard to call. This CDR3 has 15 residues. Between the trimmed V and J ends, which lost 4 bases and 5 bases, there was a span of 17 bases. Germline CDR1 is LGHNA and CDR2 is YNFKEQ. CDR3 DNA: TGTGCCAGCAGCCCTGAGGCTGAGGGCGGGTATGGCTACACCTTC. This encodes CASSPEAEGGYGYTF.

The chain carries TRBV11-2 and TRBJ2-5; 9 bases are shared with TRBD2. The CDR3 is made up of 17 amino acids. Germline CDR1 and CDR2: SGHAT and FQNNGV. The trim removed 5 bases at V and 5 bases at J, leaving 15 bases unmatched. CDR3 coding DNA: TGTGCCAGCAGCCTCGGAGGGGCGGGGGGGCCTCTTGAGACCCAGTACTTC. Protein: CASSLGGAGGPLETQYF.

The chain combines TRBV27 with TRBJ1-1, with D maybe TRBD1 (5 bases). Germline V gene lookup returns CDR1 MNHEY and CDR2 SMNVEV (reference sequence). V was trimmed by 5 bases and J by 7 bases, leaving 14 bases between them. This CDR3 region has 13 residues. The CDR3 here is CASSLTGDYEAFF. CDR3 nucleotide sequence: TGTGCCAGCAGTCTGACGGGGGATTATGAAGCTTTCTTT.

The chain has TRBV6-5 and TRBJ1-1; maybe TRBD1 (5 bases). Trimming cost V 6 bases and J 11 bases, with 19 bases left between them. Germline V gene data show CDR1 as MNHEY and CDR2 as SVGAGI. There are 13 residues in the CDR3. The CDR3 spells CASSDRGPTEAFF. The CDR3 nucleotides are TGTGCCAGCAGCGACAGAGGACCCACCGAGGCTTTCTTT.

The J gene is TRBJ2-7, the V gene TRBV3-1 (or the pseudogene TRBV3-2); D gene unclear. V shed 4 bases and J shed 0 bases, with 7 bases lying between them. CDR1 LGHDT and CDR2 YNNKEL come from the germline V gene (reference sequence). The CDR3 covers 13 residues. The CDR3 DNA is TGTGCCAGCAGCCTTGGTAGCTCCTACGAGCAGTACTTC. It encodes CASSLGSSYEQYF.

V is TRBV6-5 and J is TRBJ2-7; D remains ambiguous. The CDR3 length is 12 residues. The V end lost 6 bases, the J end lost 0 bases, and 6 bases lay between the germline ends. Germline CDR1 MNHEY, CDR2 SVGAGI. The CDR3 protein is CASSSSSYEQYF. The CDR3 bases are TGTGCCAGCAGCTCGAGCTCCTACGAGCAGTACTTC.

The chain joins TRBV5-4 to TRBJ2-7; 9 bases fit TRBD2. This CDR3 region has 15 residues. Germline CDR1 and CDR2: SGHNT and YYREEE (reference sequence). V lost 4 bases to trimming and J lost 9 bases; unmatched junction nucleotides: 14. The CDR3 DNA sequence: TGTGCCAGCAGCACAACCGGGACTAGCAACGTAGTGCAGTACGTC. As protein: CASSTTGTSNVVQYV.

This clone was counted between two and nine times. This rearrangement joins TRBV3-1 (or the pseudogene TRBV3-2) to TRBJ1-4; D remains ambiguous. Germline V gives CDR1 LGHDT, CDR2 YNNKEL (reference sequence). Trimming cost V 3 bases and J 0 bases, with 8 bases left between them. This CDR3 is 15 amino acids long. The CDR3 sequence is CASSQAAATNEKLFF. CDR3 nucleotide sequence: TGTGCCAGCAGCCAGGCCGCTGCAACTAATGAAAAACTGTTTTTT.

This clone was found a few times. The CDR3 sequence: CTSSQSGLRSPLHF. The CDR3 DNA follows: TGCACCAGCAGCCAGTCGGGACTTAGATCACCCCTCCACTTT. The chain links TRBV1 to TRBJ1-6. TRBV1 is a known pseudogene. This CDR3 is 14 amino acids long.

J is TRBJ1-6 and V is TRBV11-2, with D hard to call. This CDR3 spans 13 amino acids. Germline V lookup: CDR1 SGHAT, CDR2 FQNNGV. Trimming shortened V by 3 bases and J by 12 bases, and 12 bases separated the two germline ends. The CDR3 region has the DNA TGTGCCAGCAGCTTGGATATGGGGAGACCCCTCCACTTT. Translating it yields CASSLDMGRPLHF.

The chain employs TRBV7-2 and TRBJ2-4; TRBD2 might be the D (6 bases). Germline lookup yields CDR1 SGHTA and CDR2 FQGNSA. Between the trimmed V and J ends, which lost 4 bases and 11 bases, there was a span of 18 bases. This CDR3 spans 14 amino acids. The CDR3 here is CASSSLRGTPVQYF. The CDR3 coding sequence is TGTGCCAGCAGCTCCCTTAGAGGGACTCCGGTTCAGTACTTC.

This clone was picked up a small number of times. This chain connects TRBV6-6 to TRBJ1-5; 7 bases match TRBD1. The CDR3 covers 16 residues. Germline V gene lookup returns CDR1 MNHNY and CDR2 SVGAGI (reference sequence). J lost 4 bases, V lost 0 bases, and 6 bases had no gene match. Here the CDR3 reads CASSYSTQGENQPQHF. CDR3 DNA: TGTGCCAGCAGTTACTCGACCCAGGGGGAGAATCAGCCCCAGCATTTT.

For the CDR3, the DNA is TGTGCCAGCAGCTTAACGGGCGGGCACACCGGGGAGCTGTTTTTT. Protein: CASSLTGGHTGELFF. The gene calls are TRBV7-9 and TRBJ2-2, with a tentative D call TRBD2 (5 bases). Looked up from germline, CDR1 is SEHNR and CDR2 is FQNEAQ (reference sequence). The CDR3 length is 15 residues. V lost 2 bases to trimming and J lost 3 bases, with 10 bases between them. The whole variable domain, filled in from reference TRBV7-9 and TRBJ2-2, reads DTGVSQNPRHKITKRGQNVTFRCDPISEHNRLYWYRQTLGQGPEFLTYFQNEAQLEKSRLLSDRFSAERPKGSFSTLEIQRTEQGDSAMYLCASSLTGGHTGELFFGEGSRLTVL.

This chain connects TRBV15 to TRBJ1-3; a weak D match, TRBD1 (5 bases). Trimming took off 0 bases at V and 2 bases at J, with 11 bases between the two ends. This CDR3 region has 16 residues. Germline CDR1 reads LNHNV; CDR2 reads YYDKDF (reference sequence). The chain's CDR3 is CATSRDLRGTGNTIYF. CDR3 nucleotides: TGTGCCACCAGCAGAGATCTAAGGGGAACTGGAAACACCATATATTTT. Using reference TRBV15 and TRBJ1-3 for the parts outside the CDR3, the full variable domain is DAMVIQNPRYQVTQFGKPVTLSCSQTLNHNVMYWYQQKSSQAPKLLFHYYDKDFNNEADTPDNFQSRRPNTSFCFLDIRSPGLGDTAMYLCATSRDLRGTGNTIYFGEGSWLTVV.